This TCR beta chain comes out of a study of blood T cell repertoires in COVID-19. Overall study context: Acute and convalescent COVID-19 samples came from the United States, Italy and Spain. Sources were T cells, B-cell-depleted T cells, or PBMCs; the material itself was cDNA or gDNA.

V lost 2 bases and J lost 1, with 12 bases in between. This CDR3 comprises 15 residues. Germline CDR1 is SGHNT and CDR2 is YYREEE (reference sequence). Authors' analysis steps: Researchers report that nucleated cell counts were estimated from reference gene primer amplification. Some clones are missing from TCRdb's copy, which holds only in-frame ones; the method was immunoSEQ multiplex PCR. Clone size and the V and J calls come from that table; the DNA yielded D and trimming. The repertoire consists of 150,000 to 200,000 clones, with approximately 78% occurring once and the leading ten covering about 3%.

Sequencing input: peripheral blood. The V and J genes are TRBV5-4 and TRBJ1-1; a possible D gene is TRBD1 (6 bases). This receptor was identified in a woman older than 75 with active or convalescent COVID-19. The CDR3 sequence: CASSFLDRPNTEAFF. CDR3 DNA sequence: TGTGCCAGCAGCTTTCTTGACAGGCCGAACACTGAAGCTTTCTTT.